The clone carrying this TCR beta chain was recorded many times. Its antigen is still unknown. Sequencing ends 3 residues short of the CDR3 end; the germline J gene provides the rest. The ends lost 3 bases at V and 2 bases at J; junction bases unmatched: 9. Germline loops: CDR1 GTSNPN, CDR2 SVGIG (reference sequence). The CDR3 contains 16 residues. Sequencing input was equivalent genomic DNA from CVID and controls. Assay: immunoSEQ multiplex PCR; the TCRdb copy retains only in-frame clones and omits some. This sample comprises 35,000 to 50,000 clones, none seen once only. The data are from a study of T cell clonality in common variable immunodeficiency. Study-wide findings and caveats: Repertoire-complication correlations in CVID were limited by patient heterogeneity.

The sequence came from a person between 18 and 75 years old in good health. Sequenced input: peripheral blood mononuclear cells. The chain links TRBV30 to TRBJ2-1; 8 bases match TRBD2. The CDR3 is CAWSAGTSATYNEQFF. The covered CDR3 bases are TGTGCCTGGAGCGCTGGGACTAGTGCAACCTACAATGAG.